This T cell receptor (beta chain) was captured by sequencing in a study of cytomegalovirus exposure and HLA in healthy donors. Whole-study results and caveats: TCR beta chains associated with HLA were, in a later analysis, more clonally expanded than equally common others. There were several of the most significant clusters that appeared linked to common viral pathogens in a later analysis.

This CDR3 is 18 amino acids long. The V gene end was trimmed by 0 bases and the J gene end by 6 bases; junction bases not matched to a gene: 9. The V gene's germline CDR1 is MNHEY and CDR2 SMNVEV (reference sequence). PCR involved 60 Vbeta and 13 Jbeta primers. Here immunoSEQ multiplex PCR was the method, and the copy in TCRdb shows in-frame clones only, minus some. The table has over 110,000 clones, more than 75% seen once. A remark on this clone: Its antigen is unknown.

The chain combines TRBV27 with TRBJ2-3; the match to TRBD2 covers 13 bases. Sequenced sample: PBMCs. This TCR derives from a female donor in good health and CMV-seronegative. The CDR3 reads CASSLSRGLAGLWDTQYF. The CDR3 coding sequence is TGTGCCAGCAGTTTATCGCGGGGACTAGCGGGACTGTGGGATACGCAGTATTTT.